These T cell receptor beta chains were read from a single sample in a study of shared clonotypes between healthy human individuals. The protocol was immunoSEQ multiplex PCR, while the TCRdb copy is restricted to in-frame clones and leaves out a portion. The sample lists a few million clones, roughly 92% seen once, with 0.14% in the top ten. Sequences were obtained from naive CD4+ T cells sorted from blood. The receptors come from a young man in good health. Each CDR3 is given with its conserved first and last residue. D genes are given only for firm matches. For some rows the clone size is stated as once, few or many, or as a class when expanded; others skip it.

abundance: .
v_gene: TRBV6-6
d_gene: .
j_gene: TRBJ2-7
CDR3nt: TGTGCCACCAAGGGGTGGAGGGACGAGCAGTACTTC
CDR3aa: CATKGWRDEQYF

abundance: .
v_gene: TRBV28
d_gene: .
j_gene: TRBJ2-5
CDR3nt: TGTGCCAGCAGTACCCCCCGGGAGACCCAGTACTTC
CDR3aa: CASSTPRETQYF

abundance: .
v_gene: TRBV25-1
d_gene: .
j_gene: TRBJ1-2
CDR3nt: TGTGCCAGCAGTGCCATGGCCGGGGGCTATGGCTACACCTTC
CDR3aa: CASSAMAGGYGYTF

abundance: .
v_gene: TRBV28
d_gene: TRBD1
j_gene: TRBJ1-6
CDR3nt: TGTGCCAGCAGGGGGACAGGTGATAATTCACCCCTCCACTTT
CDR3aa: CASRGTGDNSPLHF

abundance: .
v_gene: TRBV7-9
d_gene: .
j_gene: TRBJ2-1
CDR3nt: TGTGCCAGCAGCTTAGAGGCGGCAGGGGAGTTCTTC
CDR3aa: CASSLEAAGEFF

abundance: .
v_gene: TRBV6-1
d_gene: TRBD1
j_gene: TRBJ1-5
CDR3nt: TGTGCCAGCAGAGGGACAGGGGGCGAACAGCCCCAGCATTTT
CDR3aa: CASRGTGGEQPQHF

abundance: .
v_gene: TRBV28
d_gene: .
j_gene: TRBJ1-6
CDR3nt: TGTGCCAGCAGTTTACCCGGACAGACTTCCTATAATTCACCCCTCCACTTT
CDR3aa: CASSLPGQTSYNSPLHF

abundance: .
v_gene: TRBV28
d_gene: .
j_gene: TRBJ1-2
CDR3nt: TGTGCCAGCAGGGACCCAGGGGCTGTCTATGGCTACACCTTC
CDR3aa: CASRDPGAVYGYTF

abundance: .
v_gene: TRBV4-2
d_gene: TRBD2
j_gene: TRBJ2-3
CDR3nt: TGTGCCAGCAGCCTCTTATTAGCGGGATTGAGCACAGATACGCAGTATTTT
CDR3aa: CASSLLLAGLSTDTQYF

abundance: .
v_gene: TRBV19
d_gene: TRBD1
j_gene: TRBJ1-1
CDR3nt: TGTGCCAGTAGAACCACAGGGGTTCTGAACACTGAAGCTTTCTTT
CDR3aa: CASRTTGVLNTEAFF

abundance: .
v_gene: TRBV19
d_gene: .
j_gene: TRBJ2-6
CDR3nt: TGTGCCAGTAGTATAGATCTGCATGCTGGGGCCAACGTCCTGACTTTC
CDR3aa: CASSIDLHAGANVLTF

abundance: .
v_gene: TRBV29-1
d_gene: .
j_gene: TRBJ2-3
CDR3nt: TGCAGCGTTGGTGGGTTAACAGATACGCAGTATTTT
CDR3aa: CSVGGLTDTQYF

abundance: .
v_gene: TRBV5-4
d_gene: TRBD2
j_gene: TRBJ2-3
CDR3nt: TGTGCCAGCAGCCCGGTTAGCGGGGGAACGGATACGCAGTATTTT
CDR3aa: CASSPVSGGTDTQYF

abundance: .
v_gene: TRBV2
d_gene: TRBD2
j_gene: TRBJ2-5
CDR3nt: TGTGCCAGCCGGCTCAGATGGCTAGCGGGAGCCCAAGAGACCCAGTACTTC
CDR3aa: CASRLRWLAGAQETQYF

abundance: .
v_gene: TRBV2
d_gene: .
j_gene: TRBJ2-1
CDR3nt: TGTGCCAGCAGTGAGATTGGCTACAATGAGCAGTTCTTC
CDR3aa: CASSEIGYNEQFF

abundance: .
v_gene: TRBV7-2
d_gene: TRBD1
j_gene: TRBJ2-2
CDR3nt: TGTGCCAGCAGCCGGGACAGGGGATACACCGGGGAGCTGTTTTTT
CDR3aa: CASSRDRGYTGELFF

abundance: .
v_gene: TRBV10-3
d_gene: TRBD1
j_gene: TRBJ2-7
CDR3nt: TGTGCCATCGGACGACAGGGGGCAGAGGAGCAGTACTTC
CDR3aa: CAIGRQGAEEQYF

abundance: .
v_gene: TRBV19
d_gene: .
j_gene: TRBJ2-4
CDR3nt: TGTGCCAGTAGTATCTGGTTGTGGGTCCGATTAATAGCCAAAAACATTCAGTACTTC
CDR3aa: CASSIWLWVRLIAKNIQYF

abundance: .
v_gene: TRBV6-1
d_gene: .
j_gene: TRBJ1-6
CDR3nt: TGTGCCAGCAGTGAAATGGAACAGGTGGCTTCACCCCTCCACTTT
CDR3aa: CASSEMEQVASPLHF

abundance: few
v_gene: TRBV7-7
d_gene: .
j_gene: TRBJ1-1
CDR3nt: TGTGCTAGCAGCTCTTCGAGGGGCACTGAAGCTTTCTTT
CDR3aa: CASSSSRGTEAFF

abundance: .
v_gene: TRBV15
d_gene: .
j_gene: TRBJ2-5
CDR3nt: TGTGCCACCAGCAGGGGTATCGAGACCCAGTACTTC
CDR3aa: CATSRGIETQYF

abundance: .
v_gene: TRBV7-9
d_gene: TRBD1
j_gene: TRBJ1-4
CDR3nt: TGTGCCAGCAGCCCAGGGACAGGGTTGAATGAAAAACTGTTTTTT
CDR3aa: CASSPGTGLNEKLFF

abundance: once
v_gene: TRBV4-1
d_gene: .
j_gene: TRBJ2-5
CDR3nt: TGCGCCAGCAGCCAAGGCCGTTGGATGTACCAAGAGACCCAGTACTTC
CDR3aa: CASSQGRWMYQETQYF

abundance: .
v_gene: TRBV10-3
d_gene: .
j_gene: TRBJ1-1
CDR3nt: TGTGCCATCAGTGAGTCCACAGGGACTGAAGCTTTCTTT
CDR3aa: CAISESTGTEAFF

abundance: .
v_gene: TRBV5-5
d_gene: TRBD1
j_gene: TRBJ1-2
CDR3nt: TGTGCCAGCAGCTCAACCGGGACAGCTAACTATGGCTACACCTTC
CDR3aa: CASSSTGTANYGYTF

abundance: .
v_gene: TRBV12-5
d_gene: .
j_gene: TRBJ1-2
CDR3nt: TGTGCTAGTGCCACTCTGGGGGGCTACACCTTC
CDR3aa: CASATLGGYTF